What follows is one T cell receptor (beta chain) and its context. Its target is not known. The ends were cut back, 2 bases at V and 7 bases at J, with 10 bases in the middle. This CDR3 region has 13 residues. CDR1 is SGHVS and CDR2 is FQNEAQ in the germline V gene. This entry comes from a study of vaccination effects on CD4 cells after COVID-19. On the study more broadly: Convalescent patient samples, from two individuals, date to 16 days and one week before vaccination.

Only in-frame clones appear in the TCRdb table, and some are missing; sequencing was by immunoSEQ multiplex PCR. The repertoire has about 26,000 clones, approximately 80% of them found once; the top ten carry approximately 16%. Viral peptide pools were used in the ViraFEST assay to expand antigen-specific CD4+ T cells, and sequencing came afterward. With 10 to 11 days of culture completed, CD4+ T cells were isolated. Between March and December 2020, the person had a SARS-CoV-2 infection that PCR confirmed. Days 3 and 7 saw half the medium replaced with IL-2 medium. The genes are TRBV7-8 and TRBJ2-3; no clear D gene. The sequenced sample was CD4+ T cells from PBMCs cultured with HCoV-NL63 spike peptides, obtained before COVID-19 vaccination. The clonotype was recovered from a human donor who had a prior SARS-CoV-2 infection. CDR3 residues: CASSLSVDNTQYF. The CDR3 nucleotides read TGTGCCAGCAGCTTATCGGTGGATAATACGCAGTATTTT.